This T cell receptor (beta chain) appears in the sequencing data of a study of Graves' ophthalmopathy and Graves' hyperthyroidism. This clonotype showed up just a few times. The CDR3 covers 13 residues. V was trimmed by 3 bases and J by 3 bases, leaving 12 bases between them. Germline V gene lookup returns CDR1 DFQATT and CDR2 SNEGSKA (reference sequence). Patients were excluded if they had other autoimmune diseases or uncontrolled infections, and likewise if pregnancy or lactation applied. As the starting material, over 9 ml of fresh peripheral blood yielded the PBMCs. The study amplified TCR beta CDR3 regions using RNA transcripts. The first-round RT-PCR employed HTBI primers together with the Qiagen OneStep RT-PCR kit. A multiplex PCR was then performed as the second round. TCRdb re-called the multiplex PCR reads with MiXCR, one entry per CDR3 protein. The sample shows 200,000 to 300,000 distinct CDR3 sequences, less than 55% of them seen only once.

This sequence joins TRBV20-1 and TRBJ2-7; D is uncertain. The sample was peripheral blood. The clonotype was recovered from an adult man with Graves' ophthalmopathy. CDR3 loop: CSARPSMFYEQYF. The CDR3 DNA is TGCAGTGCTAGGCCTAGTATGTTCTACGAGCAGTACTTC.